The entry below gives a single T cell receptor beta chain sequence along with its context. Its matching antigen is unknown. Data came from immunoSEQ multiplex PCR; TCRdb stores just in-frame clones and leaves some out. The sample holds some 45,000 clones, approximately 94% seen once. The data stem from a study of graft-versus-host responses after intestinal transplantation. At the level of the study: Recipients had multivisceral, liver-intestinal, or isolated intestinal transplants. Tacrolimus and steroids were given for about three years to all recipients after anti-thymocyte globulin induction. Whole-study findings and limits: Recipient marrow showed GvH clones, some seen first in ileum or blood.

V was shortened by 10 bases and J by 2 bases, with 18 bases between the two germline ends. Germline-derived CDR1 and CDR2 are SGHNT and YYREEE (reference sequence). This CDR3 spans 14 amino acids. The clonotype was recovered from a human patient who received an intestinal transplant, so some T cells may come from the graft donor. This chain connects TRBV5-4 to TRBJ2-5; the D is unclear. This material consisted of PBMCs, taken about 350 days after intestinal transplant. CDR3 DNA: TGTGCCGTCGGGCCGCAGCAAACACAAGAGACCCAGTACTTC. Its protein product is CAVGPQQTQETQYF. Drawing the rest from reference TRBV5-4 and TRBJ2-5, the complete variable domain is ETGVTQSPTHLIKTRGQQVTLRCSSQSGHNTVSWYQQALGQGPQFIFQYYREEENGRGNFPPRFSGLQFPNYSSELNVNALELDDSALYLCAVGPQQTQETQYFGPGTRLLVL.